Listed here are 2 T cell receptor beta chains from one sample, sequenced in a study of CD8 T cells in Susac syndrome. When the RNA was reverse transcribed, random hexamers were used with an input of about 0.5 to 1 ug. TCRdb passed the immunoSEQ multiplex PCR reads through MiXCR, listing each CDR3 protein once. Among hundreds of thousands of distinct CDR3 sequences listed, 85% to 95% were seen once. Sequencing was performed on CD4+ T cells from PBMCs. Receptor source: a human donor with multiple sclerosis.

The chain carries TRBV2 and TRBJ1-4; the match to TRBD1 covers 8 bases. Per germline, CDR1 SNHLY and CDR2 FYNNEI. This CDR3 is built from 12 residues. Trimming cost V 4 bases and J 15 bases; bases outside gene matches: 7. As DNA, the CDR3 is TGTGCCAGCAGTGGACAGGGGACCCAGGTGTTTTTT. Its translation is CASSGQGTQVFF.

The chain links TRBV20-1 to TRBJ2-5; TRBD2 matches at 11 bases. The CDR3 runs to 15 residues. V lost 4 bases and J lost 1; bases outside the gene matches: 5. The V gene's germline CDR1 is DFQATT and CDR2 SNEGSKA (reference sequence). The CDR3 loop is CSAISGRVIQETQYF. The CDR3 region has the DNA TGCAGTGCTATTAGCGGGAGGGTGATCCAAGAGACCCAGTACTTC.